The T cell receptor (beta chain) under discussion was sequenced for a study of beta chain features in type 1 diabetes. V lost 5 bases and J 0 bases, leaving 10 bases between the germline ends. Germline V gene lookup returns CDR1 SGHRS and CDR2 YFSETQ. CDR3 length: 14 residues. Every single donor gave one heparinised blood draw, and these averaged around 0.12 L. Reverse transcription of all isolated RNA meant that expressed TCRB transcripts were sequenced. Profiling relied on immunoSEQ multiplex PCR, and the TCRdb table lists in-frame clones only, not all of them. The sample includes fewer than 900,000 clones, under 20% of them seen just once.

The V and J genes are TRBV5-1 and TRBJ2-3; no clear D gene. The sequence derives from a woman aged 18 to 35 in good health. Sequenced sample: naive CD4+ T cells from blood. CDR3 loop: CASRYPSSTDTQYF. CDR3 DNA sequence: TGCGCCAGCAGATATCCTAGTAGCACAGATACGCAGTATTTT. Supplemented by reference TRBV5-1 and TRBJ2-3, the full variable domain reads KAGVTQTPRYLIKTRGQQVTLSCSPISGHRSVSWYQQTPGQGLQFLFEYFSETQRNKGNFPGRFSGRQFSNSRSEMNVSTLELGDSALYLCASRYPSSTDTQYFGPGTRLTVL.